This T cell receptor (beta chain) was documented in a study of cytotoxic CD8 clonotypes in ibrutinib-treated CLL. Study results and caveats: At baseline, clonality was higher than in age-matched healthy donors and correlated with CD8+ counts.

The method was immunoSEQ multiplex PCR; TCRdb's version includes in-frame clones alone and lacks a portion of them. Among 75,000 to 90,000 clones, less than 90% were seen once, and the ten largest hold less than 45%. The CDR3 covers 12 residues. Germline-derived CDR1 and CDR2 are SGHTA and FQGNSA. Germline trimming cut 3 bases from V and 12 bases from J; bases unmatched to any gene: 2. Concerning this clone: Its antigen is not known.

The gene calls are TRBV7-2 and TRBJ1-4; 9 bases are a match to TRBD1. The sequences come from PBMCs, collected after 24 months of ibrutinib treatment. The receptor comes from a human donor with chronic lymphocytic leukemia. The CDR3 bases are TGTGCCAGCAGCTTGGGACAGGGCCAACTGTTTTTT. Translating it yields CASSLGQGQLFF.